This T cell receptor (beta chain) originates from a study of T-cell reconstitution after alpha-beta-depleted transplantation in children (dated by TCRdb to 2016 to 2017). For the wider study: T-cell immune reconstitution after TCRalphabeta/CD19-depleted allogeneic hematopoietic cell transplantation in children was quantitatively tracked in the study by means of TCR repertoire profiling.

Broad study findings and their caveats: In some patients, high TCRbeta diversity at day 60 was attributed to recipient T cells and intrathymic progenitors that had survived conditioning. Over the following months the frequencies of hyperexpanded clones went down, and after one year T-cell counts and TCRbeta diversity were mostly credited to newly produced T cells. The apparently early recovery of alphabetaT-cell counts about two months after transplant reportedly depended on only several hundred rapidly expanded clones that came from non-depleted graft cells.

Library preparation used PCR. The sequencer listed for this sample is Illumina HiSeq 2500. TCR libraries were prepared with molecular barcoding, using unique molecular identifiers to normalize TCRbeta repertoire quantification. TCRdb ran its own pipeline on the public reads, namely fastp trimming at Q25 and MiXCR clone calling, and kept in-frame beta chains. Each CDR3 protein gets just one entry, which takes the most common genes and DNA from the rows behind it. This sample is represented by about 290,000 distinct CDR3 sequences; over 9.5% of them were singletons. 7.5% of the sample is held by the ten biggest clonotypes. CDR1 and CDR2 were assigned from the germline V gene as KGHSH and LQKENI. The CDR3 holds 16 amino acids from the cysteine to the phenylalanine. Kept here is only the CDR3 DNA, which spans 48 bases and is read in frame from base 1. After removal of 3 bases from V and 5 bases from J, the junction retains 2 bases not matched to a gene.

Read against the paper, the sample's treatment or condition label means: allogeneic hematopoietic cell transplantation with graft depleted of TCRalphabeta T cells and CD19 B cells. Transplant recipients were children who received TCRalphabeta/CD19-depleted allogeneic hematopoietic cell grafts. Comments on this clonotype: Its antigen remains undetermined. The input lacks base qualities; no much larger clone sits a single base away.

The chain joins TRBV18 to TRBJ2-1, with TRBD2 identical over 15 junction bases. The starting material was PBMCs, obtained before TCRalphabeta/CD19-depleted stem cell transplant. The sequence was obtained from a boy less than two years old with acute myeloid leukemia, due to receive a stem cell transplant. The nucleotides are TGTGCCAGCTCACCGGGGACTAGCGGGGGGAACAATGAGCAGTTCTTC. This sequence encodes CASSPGTSGGNNEQFF.